A selection of T cell receptor beta chains follows, all from one sample in a study of blood T cell repertoires in COVID-19. Here immunoSEQ multiplex PCR was the method, and the copy in TCRdb shows in-frame clones only, minus some. This sample yields under 150,000 clones, of which about 80% are seen a single time; roughly 10% belongs to the top ten. The sequenced sample was peripheral blood. The receptors shown here come from a man aged 35-49 years with active or convalescent COVID-19. CDR3s include the opening cysteine and the closing phenylalanine or tryptophan. The D gene is left open where the match is weak. The size entry is marked missing in some rows and otherwise reads once, few, many or a size class.

TRBD1,TRBJ2-2,-,TRBV6-5,CASRPRTGVTGELFF,TGTGCCAGCAGGCCCCGGACAGGGGTCACCGGGGAGCTGTTTTTT
TRBD1,TRBJ2-1,-,TRBV7-2,CASSLPGQRFF,TGTGCCAGCAGCTTACCGGGACAGCGGTTCTTC
TRBD1,TRBJ1-1,-,TRBV6-5,CASRTGASLGAFF,TGTGCCAGCAGGACAGGGGCCTCACTAGGGGCTTTCTTT
-,TRBJ1-5,-,TRBV7-9,CASSLAGGSNQPQHF,TGTGCCAGCAGCTTAGCGGGGGGGAGTAATCAGCCCCAGCATTTT
TRBD2,TRBJ2-1,-,TRBV6-5,CASSPGLARPHEQFF,TGTGCCAGCAGTCCGGGACTAGCGAGGCCCCATGAGCAGTTCTTC
-,TRBJ2-1,-,TRBV24-1,CATSETDNYNEQFF,TGTGCCACCAGTGAAACTGACAATTACAATGAGCAGTTCTTC
-,TRBJ2-5,-,TRBV12-2,CASRLVDRGRETQYF,TGTGCAAGTCGCTTAGTGGACAGGGGGCGAGAGACCCAGTACTTC
-,TRBJ2-5,-,TRBV20-1,CSASASSGFGEETQYF,TGCAGTGCTAGTGCTTCGTCAGGGTTTGGTGAAGAGACCCAGTACTTC
TRBD2,TRBJ2-1,-,TRBV5-1,CASTELAGAYNEQFF,TGCGCCAGCACCGAACTAGCGGGGGCCTACAATGAGCAGTTCTTC
TRBD2,TRBJ2-5,-,TRBV19,CASSSRGGLVLQETQYF,TGTGCCAGTAGTTCCCGGGGGGGACTGGTCCTCCAAGAGACCCAGTACTTC
-,TRBJ2-7,few,TRBV7-2,CASSPSGHYEQYF,TGTGCCAGCAGCCCGAGCGGGCACTACGAGCAGTACTTC
TRBD1,TRBJ1-5,-,TRBV19,CASSMQGGNQPQHF,TGTGCCAGTAGTATGCAGGGGGGCAATCAGCCCCAGCATTTT
-,TRBJ2-5,-,TRBV2,CASSEQEAATGTQYF,TGTGCCAGCAGTGAGCAGGAAGCGGCCACGGGGACCCAGTACTTC
-,TRBJ1-4,-,TRBV14,CASSQYRQNEKLFF,TGTGCCAGCAGCCAATACAGGCAGAATGAAAAACTGTTTTTT
-,TRBJ1-1,-,TRBV6-2/TRBV6-3,CASSYSGTGNTEAFF,TGTGCCAGCAGTTACTCGGGGACTGGGAACACTGAAGCTTTCTTT
TRBD2,TRBJ2-2,-,TRBV7-6,CASSPTSGGSATGELFF,TGTGCCAGCAGCCCTACCAGCGGGGGGAGCGCCACCGGGGAGCTGTTTTTT
-,TRBJ1-3,-,TRBV6-1,CASSEPSSGNTIYF,TGTGCCAGCAGTGAACCCAGCTCTGGAAACACCATATATTTT
-,TRBJ2-3,-,TRBV10-1,CASSESSGFTDTQYF,TGCGCCAGCAGTGAGTCTAGCGGTTTCACAGATACGCAGTATTTT
TRBD2,TRBJ2-1,-,TRBV19,CASFYSGGPINEQFF,TGTGCCAGTTTCTATAGCGGGGGGCCGATCAATGAGCAGTTCTTC
-,TRBJ2-7,-,TRBV5-1,CASKGGREQYF,TGCGCCAGCAAAGGAGGAAGGGAGCAGTACTTC
-,TRBJ1-1,few,TRBV12-5,CASGLPRTVSTEAFF,TGTGCTAGTGGTTTGCCCCGGACAGTGAGCACTGAAGCTTTCTTT
TRBD1,TRBJ1-2,-,TRBV9,CASSATPGGSDYGYTF,TGTGCCAGCAGCGCCACTCCAGGGGGCAGCGACTATGGCTACACCTTC
-,TRBJ2-1,-,TRBV11-2,CASRKVEAGDEQFF,TGTGCCAGCAGAAAGGTGGAGGCTGGCGATGAGCAGTTCTTC
TRBD1,TRBJ1-5,few,TRBV6-5,CATQPTGGAYQPQHF,TGTGCCACCCAACCGACAGGGGGCGCATATCAGCCCCAGCATTTT
-,TRBJ2-5,few,TRBV5-1,CASSPGLIETQYF,TGCGCCAGCAGCCCCGGACTCATAGAGACCCAGTACTTC
TRBD1,TRBJ1-1,-,TRBV5-5,CASSATGGTEAFF,TGTGCCAGCAGCGCAACAGGGGGCACTGAAGCTTTCTTT
-,TRBJ2-7,-,TRBV25-1,CASSRAYEQYF,TGTGCCAGCAGTAGAGCCTACGAGCAGTACTTC
-,TRBJ1-1,-,TRBV5-1,CASSRTGSNTEAFF,TGCGCCAGCAGCCGAACAGGGAGCAACACTGAAGCTTTCTTT
-,TRBJ2-7,-,TRBV7-2,CASTIGGSYEQYF,TGTGCCAGCACCATAGGGGGCTCCTACGAGCAGTACTTC